This TCR beta chain was profiled in a study of blood T cell repertoires in COVID-19. Study summary: T cells, B-cell-depleted T cells, or PBMCs supplied cDNA or gDNA.

Trimming shortened V by 5 bases and J by 2 bases, and 13 bases separated the two germline ends. Looked up from germline, CDR1 is LNHDA and CDR2 is SQIVND (reference sequence). CDR3 length: 15 residues. Per the original methods: It was from reference gene primer amplification that nucleated cell counts were estimated. Measured with immunoSEQ multiplex PCR; TCRdb has only the in-frame clones, and not every one. V and J calls and clone size come straight from that table; D and trimming were deduced from the DNA. The data hold 120,000 or so clones, with roughly 90% observed a single time. Sequencing was performed on peripheral blood. The clonotype comes from a man aged 50-60 years with acute or convalescent COVID-19. The chain couples TRBV19 to TRBJ1-5; weak D call: TRBD1 (6 bases). The CDR3 DNA reads TGTGCCAGTAGTCCAAGAGGGGGAGGCAATCAGCCCCAGCATTTT. Translation gives CASSPRGGGNQPQHF.